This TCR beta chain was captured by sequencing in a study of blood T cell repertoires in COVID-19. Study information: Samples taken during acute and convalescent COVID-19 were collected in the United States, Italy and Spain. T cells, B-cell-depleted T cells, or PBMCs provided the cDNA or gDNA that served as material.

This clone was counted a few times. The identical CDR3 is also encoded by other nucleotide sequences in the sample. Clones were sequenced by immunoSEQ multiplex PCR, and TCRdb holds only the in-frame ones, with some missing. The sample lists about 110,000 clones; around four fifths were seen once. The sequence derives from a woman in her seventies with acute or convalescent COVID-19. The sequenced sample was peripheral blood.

This CDR3 reads CASSTGLAGGLSSYNEQFF. The CDR3 coding sequence is TGCGCCAGCAGCACGGGACTAGCGGGGGGCTTAAGCTCCTACAATGAGCAGTTCTTC. The gene calls are TRBV5-1 and TRBJ2-1; TRBD2 matches at 15 bases. This CDR3 comprises 19 residues. Trimming removed 4 bases from V and 0 bases from J; junction bases left unmatched: 8. The V gene's germline CDR1 is SGHRS and CDR2 YFSETQ.